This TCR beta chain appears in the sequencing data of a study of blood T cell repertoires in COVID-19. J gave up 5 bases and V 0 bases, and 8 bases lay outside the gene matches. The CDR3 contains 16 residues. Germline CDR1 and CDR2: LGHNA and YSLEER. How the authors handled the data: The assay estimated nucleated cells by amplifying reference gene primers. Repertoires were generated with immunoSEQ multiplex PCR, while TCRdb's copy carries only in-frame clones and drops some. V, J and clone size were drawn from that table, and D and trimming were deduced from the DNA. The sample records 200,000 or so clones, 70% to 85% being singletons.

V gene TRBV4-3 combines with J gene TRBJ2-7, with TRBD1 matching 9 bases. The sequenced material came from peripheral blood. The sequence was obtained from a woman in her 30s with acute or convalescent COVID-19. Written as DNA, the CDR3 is TGCGCCAGCAGCCAAGAGACCGGGACAGGGTATAACGAGCAGTACTTC. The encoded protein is CASSQETGTGYNEQYF.